This T cell receptor (beta chain) was sequenced in a study of identical twins. Study conclusions and caveats: Researchers reported weaker excess twin sharing in beta out-of-frame sequences. Findings came from cross-sectional statistics, without long-term follow-up of donors. Zero-insertion findings could be partly confounded by invariant cells (MAIT and iNKT cells). Fewer insertions marked abundant cord blood beta clonotypes; young adult naive trended weakly, memory not at all.

The CDR3 extends over 14 amino acids. V dropped 0 bases and J dropped 6; count of bases not matched to a gene: 5. The germline V gene encodes CDR1 DFQATT and CDR2 SNEGSKA (reference sequence). TCRdb processed the 5' RACE reads anew with MiXCR; each CDR3 protein has one entry. The sample consists of some 630,000 distinct CDR3 sequences, just over 7% of them appearing once. Comments on this clonotype: Its antigen is not identified.

The same data also went into a second study, on yellow fever vaccine responses in identical twins.

The chain joins TRBV20-1 to TRBJ2-1, with TRBD2 matching over 7 bases. The TCR sequence derives from a woman aged 18-29 years in good health. The specimen sequenced was PBMCs. The CDR3 nucleotides are TGCAGTGCTAGAGATCGAGGCGGGAGCAATGAGCAGTTCTTC. Translation gives CSARDRGGSNEQFF.